The 16 T cell receptor beta chains in this list originate from one sample, sequenced in a study of CD8 T cells in Susac syndrome. Reverse transcription of about 0.5 to 1 ug RNA used random hexamers. TCRdb processed the immunoSEQ multiplex PCR reads anew with MiXCR; each CDR3 protein has one entry. The sample shows approximately 190,000 distinct CDR3 sequences, around 95% of them seen only once. The sequenced sample was CD4+ T cells from PBMCs. The receptors were gathered from a human donor with Susac syndrome.

The gene calls are TRBV29-1 and TRBJ1-2; tentatively, D is TRBD1 (5 bases). The germline V and J ends were trimmed by 2 bases and 7 bases, with 17 bases remaining between them. The CDR3 is 14 amino acids. Germline CDR1 is SQVTM and CDR2 is ANQGSEA. CDR3 region: CSVERDFVGGGYTF. In nucleotides, the CDR3 is TGCAGCGTTGAACGGGACTTCGTCGGTGGTGGCTACACCTTC.

This clonotype was detected once. The rearrangement uses TRBV24-1 and TRBJ2-2; D remains unclear. Germline CDR1 is KGHDR and CDR2 is SFDVKD. V lost 5 bases and J lost 9, with 6 bases in between. The CDR3 extends over 11 amino acids. The CDR3 bases are TGTGCCACCAGTGTTGGGAGGGAGCTGTTTTTT. Amino acids: CATSVGRELFF.

The J gene is TRBJ2-7, the V gene TRBV11-3, with no clear D. The CDR3 has 12 residues. Germline V lookup: CDR1 SGHNT, CDR2 YENEEA. V gave up 8 bases and J gave up 0 bases, with 8 bases separating them. The CDR3 DNA is TGTGCCAGCTCCGGTAACTCCTACGAGCAGTACTTC. Translated, it gives CASSGNSYEQYF.

The chain couples TRBV4-3 to TRBJ2-1, with 9 bases fitting TRBD2. This CDR3 is built from 16 residues. The germline gives CDR1 LGHNA, CDR2 YSLEER. V dropped 0 bases and J dropped 7; count of bases not matched to a gene: 7. The CDR3 DNA is TGCGCCAGCAGCCAAGATGGCGGGGGGGCACGAAATGAGCAGTTCTTC. Its translation is CASSQDGGGARNEQFF.

The rearrangement uses TRBV29-1 and TRBJ1-6; 7 nucleotides align to TRBD1. The CDR3 loop spans 13 amino acids. CDR1 SQVTM and CDR2 ANQGSEA come from the germline V gene. V trimming: 7 bases; J trimming: 6 bases; junction bases outside the gene matches: 6. CDR3 coding DNA: TGCAGCGCCCGGGACAGCAGTAATTCACCCCTCCACTTT. It translates to CSARDSSNSPLHF.

V and J are TRBV7-2 and TRBJ2-7; 10 nucleotides agree with TRBD1. The J segment lost 4 bases and the V segment lost 2 bases, leaving 17 bases of the junction unmatched. Germline V CDR1 and CDR2: SGHTA, FQGNSA. This CDR3 has 19 residues. For the CDR3, the DNA is TGTGCCAGCAGCTTAACGGGAAGAGGACCGGGACAGGGGTCTTACGAGCAGTACTTC. This gives the protein CASSLTGRGPGQGSYEQYF.

The chain's CDR3 is CASSQRVPEAFF. The CDR3 DNA reads TGTGCCAGCAGCCAAAGGGTGCCTGAAGCTTTCTTT. This chain links TRBV7-9 with TRBJ1-1, with D hard to call. The CDR3 runs to 12 residues. Trimming shortened V by 5 bases and J by 6 bases, and 10 bases separated the two germline ends. Germline assignment: CDR1 SEHNR and CDR2 FQNEAQ (reference sequence).

The V call is TRBV7-9, the J call TRBJ2-7; weak D call: TRBD1 (6 bases). This CDR3 is built from 14 residues. CDR1 and CDR2 (germline): SEHNR, FQNEAQ (reference sequence). The V gene lost 3 bases and the J gene lost 4 bases, with 13 bases spanning the gap. The CDR3 is CASSFLTGPYEQYF. CDR3 DNA sequence: TGTGCCAGCAGCTTCTTAACAGGGCCTTACGAGCAGTACTTC.

The V gene is TRBV20-1, the J gene TRBJ1-2; D unresolved. The V and J ends lost 0 bases and 9 bases respectively, with 5 bases between them. The CDR3 consists of 10 residues. The germline V gene has CDR1 DFQATT and CDR2 SNEGSKA (reference sequence). CDR3 sequence reads: CSARDHSYTF. In DNA, the CDR3 is TGCAGTGCTAGAGACCACAGCTACACCTTC.

The rearrangement links TRBV15 to TRBJ2-6, with 10 bases fitting TRBD1. With V trimmed by 2 bases and J by 1 base, 8 bases remained unmatched. Germline CDR1 LNHNV, CDR2 YYDKDF (reference sequence). CDR3 length: 19 residues. The CDR3, as DNA: TGTGCCACCAGCAGACTCCCGGGACAGGGGTTTTCTGGGGCCAACGTCCTGACTTTC. It translates to CATSRLPGQGFSGANVLTF.

This rearrangement joins TRBV10-3 to TRBJ2-3, with D perhaps TRBD1 (5 bases). CDR3 length: 11 residues. The V end was cut by 4 bases, the J end by 6 bases, with 5 bases between. The germline CDR1 and CDR2 sequences are ENHRY and SYGVKD. The CDR3 spells CAISAGDTQYF. The CDR3 DNA follows: TGTGCCATCAGTGCAGGGGATACGCAGTATTTT.

The V gene is TRBV6-5, the J gene TRBJ1-6, with D perhaps matching TRBD1 (6 bases). Looked up from germline, CDR1 is MNHEY and CDR2 is SVGAGI. Trimming removed 2 bases from V and 7 bases from J, with 9 bases in between. This CDR3 has 14 residues. The CDR3 reads CASSYQGRNSPLHF. In DNA form, the CDR3 reads TGTGCCAGCAGTTACCAGGGGAGGAATTCACCCCTCCACTTT.

J is TRBJ1-1 and V is TRBV29-1; D unresolved. Trimming shortened V by 5 bases and J by 0 bases, and 4 bases separated the two germline ends. CDR3 length equals 11 residues. Germline CDR1 is SQVTM and CDR2 is ANQGSEA. CDR3 DNA: TGCAGCGTTCTCTTGAACACTGAAGCTTTCTTT. Translated, it gives CSVLLNTEAFF.

This CDR3 reads CSARDPMGKNTEAFF. The CDR3, as DNA: TGCAGTGCTAGAGATCCAATGGGAAAGAACACTGAAGCTTTCTTT. The rearrangement joins TRBV20-1 to TRBJ1-1; D uncertain. V was cut by 0 bases and J by 1 base, with 12 bases left in between. The CDR3 consists of 15 residues. Germline V CDR1 and CDR2: DFQATT, SNEGSKA (reference sequence).

The rearrangement links TRBV15 to TRBJ2-7; D not resolved. CDR1 is LNHNV and CDR2 is YYDKDF in the germline V gene (reference sequence). This CDR3 is built from 16 residues. Trimming pared 0 bases from V and 3 bases from J, leaving 15 bases between. CDR3 DNA sequence: TGTGCCACCAGCAGAGATCGGGTCGCCCTTTTCTACGAGCAGTACTTC. Its translation: CATSRDRVALFYEQYF.

This clonotype was found a few times. The gene calls are TRBV5-4 and TRBJ1-1; 11 bases map to TRBD1. This CDR3 has 14 residues. Germline V gives CDR1 SGHNT, CDR2 YYREEE (reference sequence). V was pared by 3 bases and J by 4 bases, with 2 bases of the junction left unmatched. CDR3 in DNA: TGTGCCAGCAGCTCTGGGACAGGGGGCACTGAAGCTTTCTTT. Its translation: CASSSGTGGTEAFF.